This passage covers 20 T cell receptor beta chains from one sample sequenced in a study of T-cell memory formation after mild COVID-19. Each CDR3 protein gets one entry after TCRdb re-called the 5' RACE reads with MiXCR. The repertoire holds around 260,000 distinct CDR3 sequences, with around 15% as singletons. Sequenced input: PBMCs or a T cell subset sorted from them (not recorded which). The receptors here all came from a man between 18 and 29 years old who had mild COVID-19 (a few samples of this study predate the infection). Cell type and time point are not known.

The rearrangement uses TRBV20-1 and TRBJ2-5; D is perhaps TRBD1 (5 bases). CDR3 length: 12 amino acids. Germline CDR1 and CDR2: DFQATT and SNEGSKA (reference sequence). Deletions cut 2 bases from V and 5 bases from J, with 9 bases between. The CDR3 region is CSARRGRETQYF. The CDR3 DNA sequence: TGCAGTGCTAGAAGGGGCCGGGAGACCCAGTACTTC.

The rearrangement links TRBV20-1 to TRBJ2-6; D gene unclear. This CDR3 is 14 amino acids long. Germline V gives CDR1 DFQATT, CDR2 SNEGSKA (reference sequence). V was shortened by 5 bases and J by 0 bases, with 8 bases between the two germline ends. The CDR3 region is CSASQLSGANVLTF. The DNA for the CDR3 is TGCAGTGCTTCGCAGCTCTCTGGGGCCAACGTCCTGACTTTC.

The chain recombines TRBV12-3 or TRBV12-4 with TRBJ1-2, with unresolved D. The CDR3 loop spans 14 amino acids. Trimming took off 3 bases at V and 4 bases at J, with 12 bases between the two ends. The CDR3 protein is CASSFSGSSYGYTF. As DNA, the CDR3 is TGTGCCAGCAGTTTCTCCGGGAGTTCCTATGGCTACACCTTC.

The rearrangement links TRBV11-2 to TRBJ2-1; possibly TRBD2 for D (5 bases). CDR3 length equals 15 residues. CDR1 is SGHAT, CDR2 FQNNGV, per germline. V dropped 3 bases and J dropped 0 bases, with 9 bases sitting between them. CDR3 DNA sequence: TGTGCCAGCAGCTTGAGGGATGCCTCCTACAATGAGCAGTTCTTC. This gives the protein CASSLRDASYNEQFF. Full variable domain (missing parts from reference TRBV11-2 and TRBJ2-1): EAGVAQSPRYKIIEKRQSVAFWCNPISGHATLYWYQQILGQGPKLLIQFQNNGVVDDSQLPKDRFSAERLKGVDSTLKIQPAKLEDSAVYLCASSLRDASYNEQFFGPGTRLTVL.

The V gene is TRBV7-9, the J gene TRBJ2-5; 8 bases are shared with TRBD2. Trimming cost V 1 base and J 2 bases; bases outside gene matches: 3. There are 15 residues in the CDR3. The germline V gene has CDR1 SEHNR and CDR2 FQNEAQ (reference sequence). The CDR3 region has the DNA TGTGCCAGCAGCTTAGGGACTAGCTATCAAGAGACCCAGTACTTC. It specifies CASSLGTSYQETQYF.

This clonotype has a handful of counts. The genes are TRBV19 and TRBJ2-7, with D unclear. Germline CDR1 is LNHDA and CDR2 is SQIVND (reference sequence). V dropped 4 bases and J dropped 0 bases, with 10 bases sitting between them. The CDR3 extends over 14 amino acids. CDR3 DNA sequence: TGTGCCAGTAGTAACCGGTTCACCTCCTACGAGCAGTACTTC. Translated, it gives CASSNRFTSYEQYF.

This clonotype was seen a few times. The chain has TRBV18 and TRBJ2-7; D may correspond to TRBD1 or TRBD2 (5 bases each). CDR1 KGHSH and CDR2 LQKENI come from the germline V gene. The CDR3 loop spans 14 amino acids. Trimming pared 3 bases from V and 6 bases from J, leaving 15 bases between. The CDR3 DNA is TGTGCCAGCTCACCGGGGACGGTCGCACCCGAGCAGTACTTC. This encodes CASSPGTVAPEQYF.

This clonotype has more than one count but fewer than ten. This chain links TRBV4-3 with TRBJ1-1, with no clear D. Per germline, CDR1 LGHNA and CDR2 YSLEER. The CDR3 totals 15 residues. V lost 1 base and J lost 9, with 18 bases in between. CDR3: CASSQVYSQDHQAFF. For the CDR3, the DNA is TGCGCCAGCAGCCAAGTATATTCCCAGGATCACCAAGCTTTCTTT.

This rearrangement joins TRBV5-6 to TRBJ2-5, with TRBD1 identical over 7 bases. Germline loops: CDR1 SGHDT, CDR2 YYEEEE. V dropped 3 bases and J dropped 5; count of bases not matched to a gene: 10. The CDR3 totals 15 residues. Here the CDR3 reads CASSSTGYLEETQYF. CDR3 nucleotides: TGTGCCAGCAGCTCGACAGGGTACCTTGAGGAGACCCAGTACTTC.

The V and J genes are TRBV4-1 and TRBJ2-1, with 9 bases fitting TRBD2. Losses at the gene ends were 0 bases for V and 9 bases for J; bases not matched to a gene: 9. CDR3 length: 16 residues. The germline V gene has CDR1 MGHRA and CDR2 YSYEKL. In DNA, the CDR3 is TGCGCCAGCAGCCAAGAATTTCAGCCTAGCGGGGCTGAGCAGTTCTTC. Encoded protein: CASSQEFQPSGAEQFF.

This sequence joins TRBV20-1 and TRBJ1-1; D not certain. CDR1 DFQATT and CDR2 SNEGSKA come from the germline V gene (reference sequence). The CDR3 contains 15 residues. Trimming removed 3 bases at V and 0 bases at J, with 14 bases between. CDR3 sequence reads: CSARIIWALNTEAFF. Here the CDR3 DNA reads TGCAGTGCTAGGATTATTTGGGCTTTGAACACTGAAGCTTTCTTT.

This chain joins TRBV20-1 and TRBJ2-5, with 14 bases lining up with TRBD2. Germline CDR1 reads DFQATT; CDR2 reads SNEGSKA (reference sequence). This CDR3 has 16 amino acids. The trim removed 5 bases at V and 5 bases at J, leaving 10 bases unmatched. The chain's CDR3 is CSAFRTSGGPQETQYF. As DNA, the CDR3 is TGCAGTGCTTTCCGGACTAGCGGGGGGCCCCAGGAGACCCAGTACTTC.

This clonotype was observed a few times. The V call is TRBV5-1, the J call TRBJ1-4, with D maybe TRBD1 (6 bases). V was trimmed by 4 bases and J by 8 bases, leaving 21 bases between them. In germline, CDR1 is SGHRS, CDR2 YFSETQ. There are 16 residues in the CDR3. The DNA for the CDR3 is TGCGCCAGCAGCCTACTAAACAGGGAGGCGGAGGAAAAACTGTTTTTT. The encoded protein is CASSLLNREAEEKLFF.

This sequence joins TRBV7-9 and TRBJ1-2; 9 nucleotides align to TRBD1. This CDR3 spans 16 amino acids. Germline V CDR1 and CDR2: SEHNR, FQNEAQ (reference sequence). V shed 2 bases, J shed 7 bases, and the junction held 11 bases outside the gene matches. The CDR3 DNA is TGTGCCAGCAGCTTACAAAAAAGTACAGGGGGCGGTGGCTACACCTTC. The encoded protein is CASSLQKSTGGGGYTF.

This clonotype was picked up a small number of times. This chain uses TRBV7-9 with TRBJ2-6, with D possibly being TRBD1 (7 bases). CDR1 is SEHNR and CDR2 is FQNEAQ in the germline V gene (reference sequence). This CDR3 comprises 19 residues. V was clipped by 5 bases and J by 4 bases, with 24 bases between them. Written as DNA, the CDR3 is TGTGCCAGCAGCCATCCCGGCGACAGGGACTTTCGCGGGGCCAACGTCCTGACTTTC. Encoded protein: CASSHPGDRDFRGANVLTF.

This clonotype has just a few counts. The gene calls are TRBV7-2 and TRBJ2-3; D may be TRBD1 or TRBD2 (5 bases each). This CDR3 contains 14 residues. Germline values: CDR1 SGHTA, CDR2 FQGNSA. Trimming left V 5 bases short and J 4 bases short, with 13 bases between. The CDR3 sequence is CASSAPPGPDTQYF. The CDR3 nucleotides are TGTGCCAGCAGCGCCCCCCCGGGGCCAGATACGCAGTATTTT. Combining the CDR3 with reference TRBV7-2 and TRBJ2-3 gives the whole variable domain GAGVSQSPSNKVTEKGKDVELRCDPISGHTALYWYRQSLGQGLEFLIYFQGNSAPDKSGLPSDRFSAERTGGSVSTLTIQRTQQEDSAVYLCASSAPPGPDTQYFGPGTRLTVL.

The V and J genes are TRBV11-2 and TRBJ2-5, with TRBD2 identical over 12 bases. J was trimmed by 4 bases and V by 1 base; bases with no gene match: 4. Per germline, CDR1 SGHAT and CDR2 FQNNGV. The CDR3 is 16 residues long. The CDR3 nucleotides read TGTGCCAGCAGCTTAGTACGGACTAGCGGGGTAGAGACCCAGTACTTC. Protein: CASSLVRTSGVETQYF.

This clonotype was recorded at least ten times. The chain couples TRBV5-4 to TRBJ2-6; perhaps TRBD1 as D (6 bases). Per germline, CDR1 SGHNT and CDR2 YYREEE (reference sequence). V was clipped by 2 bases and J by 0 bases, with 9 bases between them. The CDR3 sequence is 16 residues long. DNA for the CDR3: TGTGCCAGCAGCTTATGGACAGTCTCTGGGGCCAACGTCCTGACTTTC. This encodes CASSLWTVSGANVLTF.

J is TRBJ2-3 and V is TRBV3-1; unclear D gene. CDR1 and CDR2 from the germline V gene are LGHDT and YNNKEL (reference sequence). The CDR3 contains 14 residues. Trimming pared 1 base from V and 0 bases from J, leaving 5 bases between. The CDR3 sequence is CASSQAVSTDTQYF. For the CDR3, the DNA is TGTGCCAGCAGCCAAGCGGTGAGCACAGATACGCAGTATTTT.

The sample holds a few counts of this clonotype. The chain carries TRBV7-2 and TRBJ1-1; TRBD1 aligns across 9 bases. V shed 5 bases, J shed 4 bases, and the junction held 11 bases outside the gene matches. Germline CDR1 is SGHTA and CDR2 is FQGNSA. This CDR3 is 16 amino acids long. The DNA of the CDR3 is TGTGCCAGCAGCATTCAGGGACAGGGAATTGCCACTGAAGCTTTCTTT. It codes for CASSIQGQGIATEAFF.